These T cell receptor beta chains were read from a single sample in a study of blood T cell repertoires in COVID-19. Sequenced by immunoSEQ multiplex PCR; TCRdb stores in-frame clones only, minus some. The data show more than 150,000 clones, with about 89% seen just once and about 2.6% held by the top ten. Sequencing was carried out using peripheral blood. The receptors were gathered from a man between 60 and 70 years old with acute or convalescent COVID-19. Both conserved end residues are part of each CDR3. A D gene is named only where the DNA matches it firmly. Clone size, where shown, is once, few, many, or a class for clones that have expanded.

cdr3_length: 16
v_call: TRBV21-1
clone_size: .
d_call: .
j_call: TRBJ2-2
cdr3_aa: CASSAPCGRNTGELFF
cdr3_nt: TGTGCCAGCAGCGCCCCCTGCGGCAGGAACACCGGGGAGCTGTTTTTT

cdr3_length: 17
v_call: TRBV18
clone_size: .
d_call: TRBD1
j_call: TRBJ2-6
cdr3_aa: CASSPWDSISGANVLTF
cdr3_nt: TGTGCCAGCTCACCTTGGGACAGCATTTCTGGGGCCAACGTCCTGACTTTC

cdr3_length: 13
v_call: TRBV6-2/TRBV6-3
clone_size: .
d_call: .
j_call: TRBJ2-1
cdr3_aa: CASSLGGAAEQFF
cdr3_nt: TGTGCCAGCAGTTTAGGGGGGGCCGCTGAGCAGTTCTTC

cdr3_length: 14
v_call: TRBV18
clone_size: .
d_call: TRBD1
j_call: TRBJ2-2
cdr3_aa: CASPDRVDSGELFF
cdr3_nt: TGTGCCAGCCCGGACAGGGTGGATTCCGGGGAGCTGTTTTTT

cdr3_length: 15
v_call: TRBV10-3
clone_size: once
d_call: TRBD1
j_call: TRBJ1-5
cdr3_aa: CATRQGLGSNQPQHF
cdr3_nt: TGTGCCACCAGACAGGGGTTGGGAAGCAATCAGCCCCAGCATTTT

cdr3_length: 14
v_call: TRBV5-1
clone_size: .
d_call: TRBD2
j_call: TRBJ2-7
cdr3_aa: CASSQAGVPYEQYF
cdr3_nt: TGCGCCAGCAGCCAAGCGGGGGTTCCCTACGAGCAGTACTTC

cdr3_length: 15
v_call: TRBV30
clone_size: .
d_call: TRBD1
j_call: TRBJ2-1
cdr3_aa: CAWSVYRGHDNEQFF
cdr3_nt: TGTGCCTGGAGTGTGTACAGGGGTCACGACAATGAGCAGTTCTTC

cdr3_length: 14
v_call: TRBV10-2
clone_size: .
d_call: .
j_call: TRBJ1-1
cdr3_aa: CASSEAALNTEAFF
cdr3_nt: TGCGCCAGCAGTGAGGCCGCGTTAAACACTGAAGCTTTCTTT

cdr3_length: 15
v_call: TRBV5-1
clone_size: once
d_call: .
j_call: TRBJ1-2
cdr3_aa: CASRIGDKSNYGYTF
cdr3_nt: TGCGCCAGCAGGATCGGGGACAAGTCTAACTATGGCTACACCTTC

cdr3_length: 13
v_call: TRBV14
clone_size: .
d_call: .
j_call: TRBJ1-2
cdr3_aa: CASSPRQSDGYTF
cdr3_nt: TGTGCCAGCAGCCCCAGACAGAGTGACGGCTACACCTTC

cdr3_length: 13
v_call: TRBV12-3/TRBV12-4
clone_size: .
d_call: .
j_call: TRBJ1-2
cdr3_aa: CASSQDRAYGYTF
cdr3_nt: TGTGCCAGCAGTCAGGACAGAGCTTATGGCTACACCTTC

cdr3_length: 15
v_call: TRBV5-1
clone_size: .
d_call: .
j_call: TRBJ1-2
cdr3_aa: CASRYTGNSNYGYTF
cdr3_nt: TGCGCCAGCAGGTACACAGGGAATTCTAACTATGGCTACACCTTC

cdr3_length: 11
v_call: TRBV7-2
clone_size: .
d_call: .
j_call: TRBJ2-1
cdr3_aa: CASSFGGEQFF
cdr3_nt: TGTGCCAGCAGCTTCGGAGGTGAGCAGTTCTTC

cdr3_length: 15
v_call: TRBV5-5
clone_size: .
d_call: .
j_call: TRBJ1-5
cdr3_aa: CASSLEGFESQPQHF
cdr3_nt: TGTGCCAGCAGCTTGGAGGGGTTTGAGTCTCAGCCCCAGCATTTT

cdr3_length: 16
v_call: TRBV5-5
clone_size: .
d_call: .
j_call: TRBJ1-3
cdr3_aa: CASSGPGQLSGNTIYF
cdr3_nt: TGTGCCAGCAGCGGCCCGGGACAACTATCTGGAAACACCATATATTTT

cdr3_length: 12
v_call: TRBV2
clone_size: .
d_call: .
j_call: TRBJ1-4
cdr3_aa: CARRTLREKLFF
cdr3_nt: TGTGCCAGGAGGACTCTACGTGAAAAACTGTTTTTT

cdr3_length: 13
v_call: TRBV6-1
clone_size: .
d_call: .
j_call: TRBJ1-4
cdr3_aa: CASRDKTNEKLFF
cdr3_nt: TGTGCCAGCAGAGACAAAACTAATGAAAAACTGTTTTTT

cdr3_length: 15
v_call: TRBV4-2
clone_size: .
d_call: .
j_call: TRBJ1-2
cdr3_aa: CASSQDPTGYYGYTF
cdr3_nt: TGTGCCAGCAGCCAAGACCCTACAGGATACTATGGCTACACCTTC

cdr3_length: 18
v_call: TRBV11-2
clone_size: .
d_call: TRBD1
j_call: TRBJ1-1
cdr3_aa: CASSLRVRGRGMNTEAFF
cdr3_nt: TGTGCCAGCAGCTTACGGGTAAGGGGGCGCGGGATGAACACTGAAGCTTTCTTT

cdr3_length: 14
v_call: TRBV13
clone_size: .
d_call: TRBD1
j_call: TRBJ1-6
cdr3_aa: CASSVRGLDSPLHF
cdr3_nt: TGTGCCAGCAGCGTTAGGGGGCTGGATTCACCCCTCCACTTT

cdr3_length: 14
v_call: TRBV5-1
clone_size: .
d_call: .
j_call: TRBJ1-1
cdr3_aa: CASSLERGQGKAFF
cdr3_nt: TGCGCCAGCAGCTTGGAGCGGGGGCAGGGGAAGGCTTTCTTT

cdr3_length: 17
v_call: TRBV7-2
clone_size: once
d_call: TRBD2
j_call: TRBJ2-1
cdr3_aa: CASSLQVRGGPNNEQFF
cdr3_nt: TGTGCCAGCAGCTTACAGGTGCGCGGGGGGCCAAACAATGAGCAGTTCTTC

cdr3_length: 18
v_call: TRBV7-6
clone_size: few
d_call: .
j_call: TRBJ2-1
cdr3_aa: CASSLNELRGSSYNEQFF
cdr3_nt: TGTGCCAGCAGCTTAAATGAGTTAAGGGGGAGCTCCTACAATGAGCAGTTCTTC

cdr3_length: 15
v_call: TRBV11-2
clone_size: .
d_call: .
j_call: TRBJ1-1
cdr3_aa: CASSRDVGQNTEAFF
cdr3_nt: TGTGCCAGCAGCCGAGATGTTGGACAGAACACTGAAGCTTTCTTT

cdr3_length: 17
v_call: TRBV2
clone_size: .
d_call: TRBD2
j_call: TRBJ2-7
cdr3_aa: CASSEESSGGTYYEQYF
cdr3_nt: TGTGCCAGCAGTGAAGAATCAAGCGGGGGGACATACTACGAGCAGTACTTC

cdr3_length: 13
v_call: TRBV27
clone_size: once
d_call: .
j_call: TRBJ2-7
cdr3_aa: CASSLSLLSEQYF
cdr3_nt: TGTGCCAGCAGCCTCTCCCTCCTCTCCGAGCAGTACTTC

cdr3_length: 15
v_call: TRBV7-9
clone_size: .
d_call: .
j_call: TRBJ2-1
cdr3_aa: CASSLGSSSYNEQFF
cdr3_nt: TGTGCCAGCAGCTTAGGGTCTAGCTCCTACAATGAGCAGTTCTTC

cdr3_length: 16
v_call: TRBV2
clone_size: once
d_call: .
j_call: TRBJ2-3
cdr3_aa: CASNYRQGRSTDTQYF
cdr3_nt: TGTGCCAGCAATTACCGCCAGGGGAGAAGCACAGATACGCAGTATTTT

cdr3_length: 15
v_call: TRBV5-6
clone_size: .
d_call: TRBD2
j_call: TRBJ2-3
cdr3_aa: CASSWTSGGADTQYF
cdr3_nt: TGTGCCAGCAGCTGGACTAGCGGGGGGGCAGATACGCAGTATTTT

cdr3_length: 13
v_call: TRBV7-8
clone_size: .
d_call: .
j_call: TRBJ1-5
cdr3_aa: CASSPGVHQPQHF
cdr3_nt: TGTGCCAGCAGCCCGGGAGTTCATCAGCCCCAGCATTTT

cdr3_length: 14
v_call: TRBV19
clone_size: .
d_call: .
j_call: TRBJ1-1
cdr3_aa: CASKEGTLNTEAFF
cdr3_nt: TGTGCCAGTAAGGAAGGGACTTTGAACACTGAAGCTTTCTTT

cdr3_length: 13
v_call: TRBV9
clone_size: .
d_call: .
j_call: TRBJ2-5
cdr3_aa: CASSEGTQETQYF
cdr3_nt: TGTGCCAGCAGCGAGGGGACTCAAGAGACCCAGTACTTC

cdr3_length: 13
v_call: TRBV10-2
clone_size: .
d_call: TRBD2
j_call: TRBJ2-1
cdr3_aa: CASSEQRGGKQFF
cdr3_nt: TGCGCCAGCAGTGAGCAGCGGGGGGGCAAGCAGTTCTTC

cdr3_length: 15
v_call: TRBV6-5
clone_size: .
d_call: TRBD1
j_call: TRBJ1-2
cdr3_aa: CASIAGGHFNYGYTF
cdr3_nt: TGTGCCAGCATAGCAGGGGGCCACTTTAACTATGGCTACACCTTC

cdr3_length: 14
v_call: TRBV18
clone_size: .
d_call: .
j_call: TRBJ1-1
cdr3_aa: CASSPRGRDTEAFF
cdr3_nt: TGTGCCAGCTCACCACGGGGGCGCGACACTGAAGCTTTCTTT

cdr3_length: 18
v_call: TRBV7-2
clone_size: .
d_call: .
j_call: TRBJ1-3
cdr3_aa: CASSLAGLGKSSGNTIYF
cdr3_nt: TGTGCCAGCAGCTTAGCGGGACTGGGAAAGAGCTCTGGAAACACCATATATTTT

cdr3_length: 13
v_call: TRBV5-1
clone_size: .
d_call: .
j_call: TRBJ2-1
cdr3_aa: CASSLIVDNEQFF
cdr3_nt: TGCGCCAGCAGCTTGATAGTCGACAATGAGCAGTTCTTC

cdr3_length: 13
v_call: TRBV5-1
clone_size: .
d_call: TRBD1
j_call: TRBJ1-2
cdr3_aa: CASSFRQGSGYTF
cdr3_nt: TGCGCCAGCAGCTTTCGACAGGGAAGCGGCTACACCTTC

cdr3_length: 17
v_call: TRBV24-1
clone_size: .
d_call: .
j_call: TRBJ2-1
cdr3_aa: CATSDPGGSVSPNEQFF
cdr3_nt: TGTGCCACCAGTGATCCTGGGGGCTCAGTCTCCCCCAATGAGCAGTTCTTC

cdr3_length: 16
v_call: TRBV6-6
clone_size: .
d_call: TRBD1
j_call: TRBJ1-5
cdr3_aa: CASSYLGQGVDQPQHF
cdr3_nt: TGTGCCAGCAGTTACCTCGGACAGGGGGTGGATCAGCCCCAGCATTTT

cdr3_length: 14
v_call: TRBV9
clone_size: .
d_call: .
j_call: TRBJ1-3
cdr3_aa: CASSQGYSGNTIYF
cdr3_nt: TGTGCCAGCAGCCAGGGGTACTCTGGAAACACCATATATTTT

cdr3_length: 14
v_call: TRBV6-6
clone_size: .
d_call: TRBD1
j_call: TRBJ2-2
cdr3_aa: CASSTTGDAGELFF
cdr3_nt: TGTGCCAGCAGTACCACAGGGGACGCCGGGGAGCTGTTTTTT

cdr3_length: 15
v_call: TRBV7-2
clone_size: .
d_call: .
j_call: TRBJ2-2
cdr3_aa: CASSLRGGAPGELFF
cdr3_nt: TGTGCCAGCAGCTTAAGGGGGGGGGCACCCGGGGAGCTGTTTTTT

cdr3_length: 15
v_call: TRBV18
clone_size: .
d_call: TRBD1
j_call: TRBJ1-4
cdr3_aa: CASSGDRATNEKLFF
cdr3_nt: TGTGCCAGCTCTGGGGACAGAGCAACTAATGAAAAACTGTTTTTT

cdr3_length: 15
v_call: TRBV3-1/TRBV3-2
clone_size: .
d_call: TRBD1
j_call: TRBJ1-3
cdr3_aa: CASSQGTGRGNTIYF
cdr3_nt: TGTGCCAGCAGCCAAGGGACAGGGCGGGGAAACACCATATATTTT

cdr3_length: 16
v_call: TRBV6-2/TRBV6-3
clone_size: .
d_call: TRBD1
j_call: TRBJ1-4
cdr3_aa: CASSWLPGQRNEKLFF
cdr3_nt: TGTGCCAGCAGTTGGCTACCGGGACAGCGTAATGAAAAACTGTTTTTT